This passage covers 23 T cell receptor beta chains from one sample sequenced in a study of Ad26.COV2.S vaccination and SARS-CoV-2 variants. The treatment is: some 20 received Ad26.COV2.S at low or high dose, single or two shots; about 5 received placebo; per-sample allocation not given. Day 63 after the first vaccine or placebo injection was the time point for sampling. The protocol was immunoSEQ multiplex PCR, while the TCRdb copy is restricted to in-frame clones and leaves out a portion. The sample has fewer than 400,000 clones, less than 90% seen once. The specimen was peripheral blood, collected in a trial of Ad26.COV2.S vaccine versus placebo. The receptor set was obtained from a person between 18 and 60 years old who received the Ad26.COV2.S COVID-19 vaccine or a placebo.

The chain carries TRBV30 and TRBJ1-3; 8 bases fit TRBD1. Germline CDR1 GTSNPN, CDR2 SVGIG (reference sequence). V shed 4 bases and J 8 bases; nucleotides not matched to a gene: 4. This CDR3 is built from 12 residues. CDR3 DNA: TGTGCCTGGAAGACAGGGGAGGACACCATATATTTT. Protein: CAWKTGEDTIYF. Supplemented by reference TRBV30 and TRBJ1-3, the full variable domain reads SQTIHQWPATLVQPVGSPLSLECTVEGTSNPNLYWYRQAAGRGLQLLFYSVGIGQISSEVPQNLSASRPQDRQFILSSKKLLLSDSGFYLCAWKTGEDTIYFGEGSWLTVV.

This chain connects TRBV10-2 to TRBJ1-3; unclear D gene. Germline CDR1 WSHSY, CDR2 SAAADI. The ends were cut back, 4 bases at V and 10 bases at J, with 17 bases in the middle. There are 14 residues in the CDR3. CDR3 region: CASSVSATPATIYF. As DNA, the CDR3 is TGCGCCAGCAGTGTTTCTGCAACCCCCGCAACCATATATTTT.

This clone appeared a single time. The chain couples TRBV2 to TRBJ2-2; 12 positions agree with TRBD2. Germline V gene sequence: CDR1 SNHLY, CDR2 FYNNEI. The CDR3 is 15 residues long. J was trimmed by 9 bases and V by 5 bases; bases with no gene match: 7. The CDR3 sequence is CASSSLAGGLRELFF. The CDR3 DNA follows: TGTGCCAGCAGTTCCCTAGCGGGGGGGCTAAGGGAGCTGTTTTTT. Full variable domain (remainder filled in from reference TRBV2 and TRBJ2-2): EPEVTQTPSHQVTQMGQEVILRCVPISNHLYFYWYRQILGQKVEFLVSFYNNEISEKSEIFDDQFSVERPDGSNFTLKIRSTKLEDSAMYFCASSSLAGGLRELFFGEGSRLTVL.

The V gene is TRBV6-5, the J gene TRBJ1-5, with a possible D match to TRBD1 (5 bases). Germline CDR1 MNHEY, CDR2 SVGAGI. This CDR3 is built from 15 residues. The V and J ends lost 5 bases and 4 bases respectively, with 15 bases between them. The DNA for the CDR3 is TGTGCCAGCAGTCCGTCCGGGGGAACAAATCAGCCCCAGCATTTT. Translation gives CASSPSGGTNQPQHF.

The chain uses TRBV7-8 and TRBJ2-2; the D gene could be TRBD1 or TRBD2 (5 bases each). CDR1 is SGHVS, CDR2 FQNEAQ, per germline. The CDR3 is 14 amino acids. V lost 1 base and J 6 bases, leaving 9 bases between the germline ends. The CDR3 DNA follows: TGTGCCAGCAGCTTAGTCGGGGACGCCGGGGAGCTGTTTTTT. Protein sequence: CASSLVGDAGELFF.

The chain combines TRBV5-8 with TRBJ1-3, with a possible D match to TRBD1 (6 bases). Trimming removed 0 bases at V and 2 bases at J, with 6 bases between. This CDR3 contains 14 residues. Per the germline V gene, CDR1 is SGHTS and CDR2 is YDEGEE. CDR3: CASSLGTAGNTIYF. CDR3 DNA sequence: TGTGCCAGCAGCTTGGGGACAGCTGGAAACACCATATATTTT.

The rearrangement uses TRBV18 and TRBJ2-5, with D unresolved. The CDR3 spans 15 residues. Germline lookup yields CDR1 KGHSH and CDR2 LQKENI. Deletions cut 2 bases from V and 5 bases from J, with 15 bases between. The CDR3 DNA sequence: TGTGCCAGCTCACCAGCGCCCGAAGGCCGGGAGACCCAGTACTTC. Encoded protein: CASSPAPEGRETQYF. Full variable domain (outside the CDR3, taken from reference TRBV18 and TRBJ2-5): NAGVMQNPRHLVRRRGQEARLRCSPMKGHSHVYWYRQLPEEGLKFMVYLQKENIIDESGMPKERFSAEFPKEGPSILRIQQVVRGDSAAYFCASSPAPEGRETQYFGPGTRLLVL.

The chain couples TRBV6-6 to TRBJ1-2; possible D gene TRBD1, 5 bases. Per germline, CDR1 MNHNY and CDR2 SVGAGI (reference sequence). Trimming stripped 6 bases from V and 1 base from J, with 9 bases between. The CDR3 contains 13 residues. CDR3 bases: TGTGCCAGCAGGACAGAGATTAACTATGGCTACACCTTC. This gives the protein CASRTEINYGYTF.

A single count supports this clone. The rearrangement links TRBV7-2 to TRBJ1-1, with D possibly TRBD1 on 6 matching bases. Looked up from germline, CDR1 is SGHTA and CDR2 is FQGNSA. The ends were cut back, 0 bases at V and 7 bases at J, with 18 bases in the middle. CDR3 length: 16 amino acids. The chain's CDR3 is CASSLAPTGSYFEAFF. The CDR3, as DNA: TGTGCCAGCAGCTTAGCCCCGACAGGATCATACTTTGAAGCTTTCTTT. Full variable domain (rest looked up from reference TRBV7-2 and TRBJ1-1): GAGVSQSPSNKVTEKGKDVELRCDPISGHTALYWYRQSLGQGLEFLIYFQGNSAPDKSGLPSDRFSAERTGGSVSTLTIQRTQQEDSAVYLCASSLAPTGSYFEAFFGQGTRLTVV.

The rearrangement links TRBV28 to TRBJ1-2, with 8 positions matching TRBD1. The CDR3 loop spans 14 amino acids. The V gene's germline CDR1 is MDHEN and CDR2 SYDVKM. After removal of 4 bases from V and 7 bases from J, the junction contained 8 bases not matched to a gene. The CDR3 spells CASSSPGQGGGYTF. Written as DNA, the CDR3 is TGTGCCAGCAGTTCTCCCGGACAGGGCGGTGGCTACACCTTC.

The genes are TRBV3-1 (or the pseudogene TRBV3-2) and TRBJ1-5; D unclear. V was pared by 2 bases and J by 3 bases, with 11 bases between. Germline assignment: CDR1 LGHDT and CDR2 YNNKEL (reference sequence). CDR3 size: 15 residues. CDR3 protein: CASSQSGLHNQPQHF. CDR3 nucleotide sequence: TGTGCCAGCAGCCAATCTGGTCTCCACAATCAGCCCCAGCATTTT.

This clone was picked up a small number of times. V is TRBV7-9 and J is TRBJ2-2; 8 bases line up with TRBD1. V dropped 5 bases and J dropped 3; count of bases not matched to a gene: 2. The length of the CDR3 is 14 residues. CDR1 and CDR2 (germline): SEHNR, FQNEAQ (reference sequence). The CDR3 is CASSLTGDTGELFF. The CDR3 coding sequence is TGTGCCAGCAGCCTGACAGGGGACACCGGGGAGCTGTTTTTT.

This clone was seen only once. This rearrangement joins TRBV18 to TRBJ2-5, with D perhaps TRBD2 (6 bases). The length of the CDR3 is 16 residues. The V end was cut by 2 bases, the J end by 2 bases, with 15 bases between. Germline lookup yields CDR1 KGHSH and CDR2 LQKENI. The CDR3 reads CASSPLAGGLQETQYF. The CDR3 bases are TGTGCCAGCTCACCATTAGCAGGAGGGTTACAAGAGACCCAGTACTTC.

The chain joins TRBV7-9 to TRBJ1-1, with D perhaps TRBD1 (5 bases). This CDR3 is 15 amino acids long. Germline V gene lookup returns CDR1 SEHNR and CDR2 FQNEAQ (reference sequence). V shed 1 base and J shed 4 bases, with 13 bases lying between them. The CDR3 DNA reads TGTGCCAGCAGCTTAGAGGTGGGTAGGGGCACTGAAGCTTTCTTT. This gives the protein CASSLEVGRGTEAFF. Full variable domain (rest looked up from reference TRBV7-9 and TRBJ1-1): DTGVSQNPRHKITKRGQNVTFRCDPISEHNRLYWYRQTLGQGPEFLTYFQNEAQLEKSRLLSDRFSAERPKGSFSTLEIQRTEQGDSAMYLCASSLEVGRGTEAFFGQGTRLTVV.

V is TRBV2 and J is TRBJ2-1; TRBD2 agrees at 8 bases. V was pared by 8 bases and J by 4 bases, with 13 bases of the junction left unmatched. The CDR3 has 16 residues. From germline, CDR1 is SNHLY and CDR2 FYNNEI. The CDR3 region has the DNA TGTGCCAGCCTACCGTCGACCGGGACTAGGTACAATGAGCAGTTCTTC. The encoded protein is CASLPSTGTRYNEQFF.

This chain joins TRBV2 and TRBJ1-2; D is unclear. The V and J ends lost 1 base and 9 bases respectively, with 15 bases between them. This CDR3 spans 14 amino acids. The germline V gene encodes CDR1 SNHLY and CDR2 FYNNEI. The CDR3 sequence is CASSEDGRAQSYTF. CDR3 DNA sequence: TGTGCCAGCAGTGAAGACGGGAGGGCGCAGAGCTACACCTTC.

V is TRBV25-1 and J is TRBJ1-2; D is possibly TRBD1 (5 bases). The germline V gene encodes CDR1 MGHDK and CDR2 SYGVNS. This CDR3 is 13 amino acids long. The V end lost 4 bases, the J end lost 4 bases, and 10 bases lay between the germline ends. DNA of the CDR3: TGTGCCAGCAGTGGGCGGGGCTTCTATGGCTACACCTTC. It is translated as CASSGRGFYGYTF.

V usage is TRBV12-3 or TRBV12-4 and J usage is TRBJ1-1, with D perhaps matching TRBD1 (6 bases). V lost 6 bases and J lost 8, with 10 bases in between. The CDR3 is made up of 11 amino acids. The CDR3 DNA reads TGTGCCAGCAGCCTCCAGGGGGAAGCTTTCTTT. Encoded protein: CASSLQGEAFF.

The chain employs TRBV27 and TRBJ2-2, with 9 bases identical to TRBD1. V trimming: 6 bases; J trimming: 4 bases; junction bases outside the gene matches: 6. The germline V gene has CDR1 MNHEY and CDR2 SMNVEV (reference sequence). The CDR3 length is 15 residues. The CDR3 nucleotides read TGTGCCAGCAGGTCTACAGGGGGCGTCACCGGGGAGCTGTTTTTT. As protein: CASRSTGGVTGELFF.

The chain employs TRBV6-6 and TRBJ2-1; TRBD1 might be the D (6 bases). Germline CDR1 and CDR2: MNHNY and SVGAGI (reference sequence). Trimming took off 6 bases at V and 0 bases at J, with 12 bases between the two ends. The CDR3 spans 15 residues. CDR3 sequence reads: CASRKQGSSYNEQFF. The CDR3 bases are TGTGCCAGCAGAAAACAGGGTAGCTCCTACAATGAGCAGTTCTTC.

The chain joins TRBV11-1 to TRBJ2-5, with D possibly TRBD2 on 7 matching bases. CDR1 and CDR2 from the germline V gene are SGHAT and FQDESV (reference sequence). Trimming cost V 5 bases and J 10 bases, with 20 bases left between them. This CDR3 is 14 amino acids long. CDR3 bases: TGTGCCAGCAGCAGAGGGGGGGCTCCAAGAGTCCAGTACTTC. It is translated as CASSRGGAPRVQYF.

The J gene is TRBJ1-4, the V gene TRBV2; D is uncertain. V was trimmed by 7 bases and J by 4 bases, leaving 10 bases between them. The CDR3 is 13 amino acids. CDR1 is SNHLY, CDR2 FYNNEI, per germline. The CDR3 nucleotides are TGTGCCAGCACGAGAGGATATAATGAAAAACTGTTTTTT. Translation: CASTRGYNEKLFF.

The V gene is TRBV9, the J gene TRBJ1-2; D might be TRBD1 (5 bases). CDR1 and CDR2 from the germline V gene are SGDLS and YYNGEE. The CDR3 spans 14 residues. Trimming removed 0 bases from V and 6 bases from J, with 12 bases in between. CDR3 coding DNA: TGTGCCAGCAGCGTAGCTACGGTCAGGGATGGCTACACCTTC. Its protein product is CASSVATVRDGYTF.